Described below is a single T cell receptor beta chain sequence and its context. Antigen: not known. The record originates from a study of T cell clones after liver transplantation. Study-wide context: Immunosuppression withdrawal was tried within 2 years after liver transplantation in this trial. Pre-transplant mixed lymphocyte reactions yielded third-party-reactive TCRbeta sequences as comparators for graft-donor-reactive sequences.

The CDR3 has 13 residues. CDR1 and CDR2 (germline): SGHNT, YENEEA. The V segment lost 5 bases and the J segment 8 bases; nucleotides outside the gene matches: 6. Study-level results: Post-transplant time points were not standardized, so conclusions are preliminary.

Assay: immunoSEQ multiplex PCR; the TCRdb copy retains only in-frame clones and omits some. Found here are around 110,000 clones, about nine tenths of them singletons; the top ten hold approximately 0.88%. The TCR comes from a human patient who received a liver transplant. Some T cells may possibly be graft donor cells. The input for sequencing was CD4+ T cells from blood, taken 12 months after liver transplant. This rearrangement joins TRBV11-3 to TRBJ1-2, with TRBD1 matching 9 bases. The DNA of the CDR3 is TGTGCCAGCAGCCCCGGGACAGGGATCGGCTACACCTTC. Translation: CASSPGTGIGYTF. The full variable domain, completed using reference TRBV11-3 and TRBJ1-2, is EAGVVQSPRYKIIEKKQPVAFWCNPISGHNTLYWYLQNLGQGPELLIRYENEEAVDDSQLPKDRFSAERLKGVDSTLKIQPAELGDSAVYLCASSPGTGIGYTFGSGTRLTVV.